This T cell receptor beta chain was recorded in a study of OX40 agonist ivuxolimab in advanced cancers. At the level of the study: Participants averaged roughly 57 years of age (range roughly 23 to 90) and were roughly 80% male. Two patients with cutaneous melanoma and one with hepatocellular carcinoma, three in total, showed partial responses.

For this clone: Its antigen is unknown.

Losses at the gene ends were 5 bases for V and 3 bases for J; bases not matched to a gene: 7. Germline values: CDR1 MDHEN, CDR2 SYDVKM. CDR3 length: 15 residues. Measured with immunoSEQ multiplex PCR; TCRdb has only the in-frame clones, and not every one. The sample has over 100,000 clones; less than 95% are singletons. Study outcomes and limitations: No determination was made of the antigen specificity of the expanded peripheral T cells.

The chain joins TRBV28 to TRBJ2-5; 9 nucleotides match TRBD1. The source of this sequence is an adult with an advanced solid tumor such as melanoma, head and neck, liver or kidney cancer. The material was CD4+ or CD8+ T cells sorted from blood, obtained in a trial of the OX40 agonist ivuxolimab. CDR3 coding DNA: TGTGCCAGCAGTAGATCCGGGACAGGGAAAGAGACCCAGTACTTC. Translated, it gives CASSRSGTGKETQYF.